This T cell receptor beta chain emerged from a study of blood T cells in healthy people across ages (dated by TCRdb to the mid-2010s). For the study in its entirety: In model experiments, template switching captured roughly one uniquely barcoded TCR beta cDNA molecule for every two T cells. Using deep sequencing normalized with unique cDNA molecular identifiers, the study measured how TCR beta repertoire diversity changes with age. The donors were split into four age groups: young (average 16 years), middle-aged (around 37), aged (approximately 59) and long-lived (approximately 80). To avoid experimental bias, donors of different ages were spread randomly across the sequencing lanes. The study analyzed two additional independent replicas of 1 million unique cDNA reads from the same blood draw for two donors, one aged 18 to 30 and one aged 80 or older.

The full study reports these points: Observed TCR beta diversity per million T cells fell roughly linearly with age, and a significant reduction was already apparent by age about 43. Donor CMV infection status was unknown, potentially confounding age-related changes in expanded clonotypes. The percentage of naive T cells measured by flow cytometry correlated strongly with observed TCR beta diversity. Bulk unsorted PBMC profiling prevented conclusive comparison of naive and antigen-experienced compartments. Compared with the aged group, the long-lived group had more naive CD4+ T cells, fewer expanded clones and increased TCR diversity, a pattern suggesting age selection. Estimates of total diversity based on one million sequenced T cells were regarded as lower bounds and as underestimates.

Libraries were constructed by 5' RACE. Data came from an Illumina HiSeq 2500. The second PCR ran for about 6 to 12 cycles and used a J-beta primer mix along with a sample-barcoded 5' primer. A template-switch 5' adaptor carrying 12 random nucleotides introduced a unique molecular identifier onto each TCR beta cDNA molecule. Each sample yielded at least 2.5 million CDR3-containing paired-end reads. The Mint cDNA synthesis kit, primed by a TRBC-specific oligonucleotide, was used to synthesize first-strand cDNA from all RNA. Following uracil-DNA glycosylase treatment, all cDNA underwent a first 18-cycle PCR with the universal primers M1SS and BC2_uni_R. The authors processed their data as follows. Normalization of each sample was performed by random selection of 1 million high-quality reads, each carrying a distinct molecular identifier. Instead of being binned into consensus sequences, reads with shared molecular identifiers were discarded. MiTCR, with a Q25 quality threshold and the strictest error-elimination algorithm, was used for CDR3 identification, clonotype clustering and error correction. A nonparametric unseen species model with Euler transformation was used to estimate a lower bound on total TCR beta diversity. Starting from the raw public reads, TCRdb applied fastp trimming at Q25, assembled clones with MiXCR and retained in-frame beta chains. When rows share a CDR3 protein, they turn into one entry using the most common DNA and genes. TCRdb, not the authors, supplied the V and J calls. This sample lists about 770,000 distinct CDR3 sequences; approximately 44% were detected once. The ten most abundant clones make up approximately 19% of the sample.

This clonotype has more than one count but fewer than ten. Its antigen is not yet known. No much larger clone is present one base from it, and per-base qualities are unavailable. Systemically healthy Caucasian individuals from Russia, around 38 in total and aged roughly 6 to 95 years, were included as donors. Approximately 9 milliliters of peripheral blood were collected from each donor into EDTA-treated Vacutainer tubes. Ficoll-Paque density-gradient centrifugation was used to isolate PBMCs, with at least 6 million obtained per sample. Total RNA was extracted from PBMCs with Trizol reagent, with at least 5.5 micrograms obtained per sample. Naive CD45RAhigh/CD27high T cell percentages were measured by flow cytometry on a PBMC aliquot from every donor. Sequencing was performed on blood. This TCR was recovered from a man in his 60s in good health.

The CDR3 is CASSQRQFTDTQYF. In nucleotides, the sequence is TGTGCCAGCAGCCAAAGGCAGTTCACAGATACGCAGTATTTT. The chain employs TRBV7-9 and TRBJ2-3; too little of a D gene remains to name it. From the cysteine through the phenylalanine, the CDR3 covers 14 amino acids. The read is trimmed to its CDR3 DNA, 42 bases read in frame from base 1. In the germline V gene (reference sequence), CDR1 corresponds to SEHNR and CDR2 to FQNEAQ. V is pared back by 5 bases and J by 2 bases, with 11 bases lying between the germline termini.